This T cell receptor beta chain was identified during a study of shared clonotypes between healthy human individuals. Findings of the study overall: It was observed that 5% to 6.5% of naive CD4 clonotypes were shared across several donors. Depth of sequencing was expected to influence donor clonotype sharing.

Sequenced by immunoSEQ multiplex PCR; TCRdb stores in-frame clones only, minus some. This table has over 800,000 clones, over 90% appearing once. The naive CD8 population came from CD45RO-negative cells selected for CCR7, without terminally differentiated effector memory CD45RA+ cells. The V gene lost 6 bases and the J gene lost 0 bases, with 15 bases spanning the gap. This CDR3 contains 15 residues. The germline CDR1 and CDR2 sequences are MDHEN and SYDVKM. With respect to this clone: Its cognate antigen is unknown.

This TCR came from a man aged 25 to 40 in good health. The specimen was naive CD8+ T cells sorted from blood. The chain combines TRBV28 with TRBJ2-7, with TRBD1 as a possible D gene (7 bases). CDR3 DNA: TGTGCCAGCAGCGCGCCTCAGGGGGGCTCCTACGAGCAGTACTTC. Translated: CASSAPQGGSYEQYF.